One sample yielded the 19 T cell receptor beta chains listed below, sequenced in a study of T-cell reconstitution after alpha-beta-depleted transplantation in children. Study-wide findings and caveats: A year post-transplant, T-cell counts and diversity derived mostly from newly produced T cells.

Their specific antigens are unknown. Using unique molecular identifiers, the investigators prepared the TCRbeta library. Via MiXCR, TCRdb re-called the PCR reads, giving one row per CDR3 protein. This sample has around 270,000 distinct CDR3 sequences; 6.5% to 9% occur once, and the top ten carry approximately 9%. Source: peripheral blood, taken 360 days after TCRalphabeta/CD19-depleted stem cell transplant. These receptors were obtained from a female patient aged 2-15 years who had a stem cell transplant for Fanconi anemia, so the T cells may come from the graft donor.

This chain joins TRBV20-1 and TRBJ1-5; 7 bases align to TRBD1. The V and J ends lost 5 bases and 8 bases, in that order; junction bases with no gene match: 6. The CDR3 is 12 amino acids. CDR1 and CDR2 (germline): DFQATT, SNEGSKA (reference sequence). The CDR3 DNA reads TGCAGTGCTGGGGACAGTGTAAAGCCCCAGCATTTT. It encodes CSAGDSVKPQHF.

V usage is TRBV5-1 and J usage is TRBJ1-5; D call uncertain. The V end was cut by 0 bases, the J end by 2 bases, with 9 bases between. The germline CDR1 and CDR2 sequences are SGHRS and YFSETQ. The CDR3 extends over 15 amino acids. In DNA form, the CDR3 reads TGCGCCAGCAGCTTGGATTCAGGAGGCAATCAGCCCCAGCATTTT. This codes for CASSLDSGGNQPQHF.

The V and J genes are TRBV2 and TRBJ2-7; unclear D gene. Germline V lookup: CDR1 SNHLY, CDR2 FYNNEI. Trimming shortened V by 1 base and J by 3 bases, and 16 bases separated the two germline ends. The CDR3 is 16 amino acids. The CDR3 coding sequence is TGTGCCAGCAGTGAAGTCGCTAGAAATCTCATCTACGAGCAGTACTTC. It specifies CASSEVARNLIYEQYF. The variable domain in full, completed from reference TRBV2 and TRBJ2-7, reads EPEVTQTPSHQVTQMGQEVILRCVPISNHLYFYWYRQILGQKVEFLVSFYNNEISEKSEIFDDQFSVERPDGSNFTLKIRSTKLEDSAMYFCASSEVARNLIYEQYFGPGTRLTVT.

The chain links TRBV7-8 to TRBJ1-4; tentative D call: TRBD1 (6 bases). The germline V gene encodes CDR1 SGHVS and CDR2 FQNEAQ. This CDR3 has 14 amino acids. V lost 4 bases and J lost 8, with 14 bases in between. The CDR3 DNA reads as TGTGCCAGCAGCTATGGACAGCTGAACGAAAAACTGTTTTTT. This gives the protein CASSYGQLNEKLFF.

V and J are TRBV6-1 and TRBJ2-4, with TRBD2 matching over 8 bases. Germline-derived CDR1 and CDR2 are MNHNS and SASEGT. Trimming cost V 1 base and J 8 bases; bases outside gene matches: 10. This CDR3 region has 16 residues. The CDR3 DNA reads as TGTGCCAGCAGTGAAGGATGGGTAGCGGGATTTGACATTCAGTACTTC. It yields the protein CASSEGWVAGFDIQYF.

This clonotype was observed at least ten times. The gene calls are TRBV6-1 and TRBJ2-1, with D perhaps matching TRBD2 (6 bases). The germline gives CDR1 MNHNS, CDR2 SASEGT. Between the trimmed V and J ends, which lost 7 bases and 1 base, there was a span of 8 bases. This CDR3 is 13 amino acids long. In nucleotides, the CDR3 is TGTGCCAGCACGGGGGTATCCTACAATGAGCAGTTCTTC. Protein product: CASTGVSYNEQFF.

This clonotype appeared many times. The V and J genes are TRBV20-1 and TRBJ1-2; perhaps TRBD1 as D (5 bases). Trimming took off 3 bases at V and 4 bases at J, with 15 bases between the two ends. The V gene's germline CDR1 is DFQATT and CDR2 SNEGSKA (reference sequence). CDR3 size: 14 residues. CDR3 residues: CSASEFQGSYGYTF. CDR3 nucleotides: TGCAGTGCTAGTGAATTTCAGGGATCCTATGGCTACACCTTC.

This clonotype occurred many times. The CDR3 bases are TGTGCCAGCAGTTCCGCTAGCGGGGGGCGCGGTGAGCAGTTCTTC. Translating gives CASSSASGGRGEQFF. V gene TRBV12-3 or TRBV12-4 combines with J gene TRBJ2-1; the match to TRBD2 covers 11 bases. This CDR3 spans 15 amino acids. Trimming cost V 4 bases and J 9 bases; bases outside gene matches: 8.

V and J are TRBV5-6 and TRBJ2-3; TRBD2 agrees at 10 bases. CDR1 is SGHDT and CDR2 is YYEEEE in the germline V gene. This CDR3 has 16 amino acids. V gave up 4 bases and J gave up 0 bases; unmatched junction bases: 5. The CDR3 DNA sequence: TGTGCCAGCAGCCTACTGACTAGCGGGAGCACAGATACGCAGTATTTT. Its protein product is CASSLLTSGSTDTQYF. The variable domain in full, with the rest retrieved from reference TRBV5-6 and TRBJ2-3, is DAGVTQSPTHLIKTRGQQVTLRCSPKSGHDTVSWYQQALGQGPQFIFQYYEEEERQRGNFPDRFSGHQFPNYSSELNVNALLLGDSALYLCASSLLTSGSTDTQYFGPGTRLTVL.

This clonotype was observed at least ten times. The CDR3 sequence is CAISLASGELFF. The CDR3, as DNA: TGTGCCATTTCCCTCGCGTCGGGGGAGCTGTTTTTT. The chain is built from TRBV7-8 and TRBJ2-2; D gene ambiguous. In germline, CDR1 is SGHVS, CDR2 FQNEAQ. Trimming cost V 10 bases and J 8 bases, with 14 bases left between them. The CDR3 has 12 residues.

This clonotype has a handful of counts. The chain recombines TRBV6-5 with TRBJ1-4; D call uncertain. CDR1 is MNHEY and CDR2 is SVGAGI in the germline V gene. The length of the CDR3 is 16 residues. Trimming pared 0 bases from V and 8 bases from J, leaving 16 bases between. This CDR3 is CASSYSSGVDGEKLFF. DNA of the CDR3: TGTGCCAGCAGTTACTCTTCGGGAGTGGATGGGGAAAAACTGTTTTTT.

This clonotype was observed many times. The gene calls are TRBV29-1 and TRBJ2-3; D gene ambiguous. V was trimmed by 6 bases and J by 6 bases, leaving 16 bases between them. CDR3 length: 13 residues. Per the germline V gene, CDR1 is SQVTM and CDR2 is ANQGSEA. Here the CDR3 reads CSVTTGFGDTQYF. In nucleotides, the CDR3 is TGCAGCGTGACGACTGGATTTGGGGATACGCAGTATTTT.

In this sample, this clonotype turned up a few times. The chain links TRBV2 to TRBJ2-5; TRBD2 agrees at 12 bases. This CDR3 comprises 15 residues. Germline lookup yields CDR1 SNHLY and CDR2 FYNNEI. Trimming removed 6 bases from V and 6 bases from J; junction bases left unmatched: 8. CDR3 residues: CASSLLAGGTQTQYF. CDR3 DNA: TGTGCCAGCAGCCTCCTAGCGGGGGGGACGCAGACCCAGTACTTC. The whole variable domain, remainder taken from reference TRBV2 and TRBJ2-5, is EPEVTQTPSHQVTQMGQEVILRCVPISNHLYFYWYRQILGQKVEFLVSFYNNEISEKSEIFDDQFSVERPDGSNFTLKIRSTKLEDSAMYFCASSLLAGGTQTQYFGPGTRLLVL.

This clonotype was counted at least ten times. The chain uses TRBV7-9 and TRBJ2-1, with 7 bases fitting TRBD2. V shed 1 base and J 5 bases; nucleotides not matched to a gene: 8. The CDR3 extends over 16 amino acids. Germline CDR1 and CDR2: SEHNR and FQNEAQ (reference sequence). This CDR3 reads CASSLVMGGRNNEQFF. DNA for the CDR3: TGTGCCAGCAGCTTAGTGATGGGGGGGAGGAACAATGAGCAGTTCTTC.

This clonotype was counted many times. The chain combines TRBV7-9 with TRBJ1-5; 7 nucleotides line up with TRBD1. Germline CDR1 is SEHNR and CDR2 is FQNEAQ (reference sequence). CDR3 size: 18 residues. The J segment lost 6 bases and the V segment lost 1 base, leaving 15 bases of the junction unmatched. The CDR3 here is CASSLGPWEGAASQPQHF. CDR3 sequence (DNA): TGTGCCAGCAGCTTAGGACCCTGGGAGGGGGCGGCGAGTCAGCCCCAGCATTTT. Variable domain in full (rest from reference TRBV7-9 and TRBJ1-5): DTGVSQNPRHKITKRGQNVTFRCDPISEHNRLYWYRQTLGQGPEFLTYFQNEAQLEKSRLLSDRFSAERPKGSFSTLEIQRTEQGDSAMYLCASSLGPWEGAASQPQHFGDGTRLSIL.

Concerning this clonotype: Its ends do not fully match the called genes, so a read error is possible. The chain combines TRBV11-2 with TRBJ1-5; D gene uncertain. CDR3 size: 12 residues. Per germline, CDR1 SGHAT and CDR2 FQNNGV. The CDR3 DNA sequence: TGTGCCAGCAGCTTAGATGGGGTCCCCTCGGATTTT. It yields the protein CASSLDGVPSDF. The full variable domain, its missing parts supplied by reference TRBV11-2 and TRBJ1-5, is EAGVAQSPRYKIIEKRQSVAFWCNPISGHATLYWYQQILGQGPKLLIQFQNNGVVDDSQLPKDRFSAERLKGVDSTLKIQPAKLEDSAVYLCASSLDGVPSDFGDGTRLSIL.

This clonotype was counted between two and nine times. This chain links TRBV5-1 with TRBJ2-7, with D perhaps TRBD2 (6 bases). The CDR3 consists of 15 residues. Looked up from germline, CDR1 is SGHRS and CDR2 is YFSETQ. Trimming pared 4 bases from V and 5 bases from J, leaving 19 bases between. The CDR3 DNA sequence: TGCGCCAGCAGCCTAGCGCCCGGGGGTCCAGACGAGCAGTACTTC. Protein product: CASSLAPGGPDEQYF.

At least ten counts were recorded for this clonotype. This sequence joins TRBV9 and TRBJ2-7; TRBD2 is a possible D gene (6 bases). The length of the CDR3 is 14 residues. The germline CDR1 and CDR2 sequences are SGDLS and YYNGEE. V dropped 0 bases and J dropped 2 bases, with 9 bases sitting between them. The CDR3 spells CASSVAGLPYEQYF. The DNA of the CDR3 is TGTGCCAGCAGCGTAGCGGGACTCCCCTACGAGCAGTACTTC.

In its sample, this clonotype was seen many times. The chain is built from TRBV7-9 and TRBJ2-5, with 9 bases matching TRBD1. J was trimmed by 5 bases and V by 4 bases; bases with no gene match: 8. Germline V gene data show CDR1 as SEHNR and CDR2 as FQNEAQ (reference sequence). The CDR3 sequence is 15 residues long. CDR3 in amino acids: CASSSSDRGMETQYF. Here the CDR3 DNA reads TGTGCCAGCAGCTCGTCGGACAGGGGCATGGAGACCCAGTACTTC.